The 13 T cell receptor beta chains listed next were all sequenced from one sample in a study of control samples from healthy donors and cancer patients. Clones were sequenced by immunoSEQ multiplex PCR, and TCRdb holds only the in-frame ones, with some missing. The sample records 75,000 to 95,000 clones, over 75% being singletons. The sample was blood. These receptors were collected from a woman younger than 35 in good health.

V and J are TRBV6-2 or TRBV6-3 and TRBJ2-7; weak D call: TRBD1 (5 bases). CDR1 MNHEY and CDR2 SVGEGT come from the germline V gene. V was cut by 4 bases and J by 1 base, with 29 bases left in between. CDR3 length: 20 residues. The CDR3 here is CASSFPLPDITGLDSYEQYF. DNA for the CDR3: TGTGCCAGCAGTTTTCCCCTACCGGACATTACAGGCCTAGATTCCTACGAGCAGTACTTC.

This chain connects TRBV11-2 to TRBJ1-1; D gene ambiguous. The V gene lost 0 bases and the J gene lost 4 bases, with 9 bases spanning the gap. CDR1 SGHAT and CDR2 FQNNGV come from the germline V gene. The CDR3 is 14 amino acids. This chain's CDR3 is CASSLEFGRTEAFF. The CDR3 DNA reads as TGTGCCAGCAGCTTAGAATTTGGGCGCACTGAAGCTTTCTTT.

CDR3 coding DNA: TGTGCCAGCAGCCCTACCGACAATGAGCAGTTCTTC. Protein: CASSPTDNEQFF. The genes are TRBV3-1 (or the pseudogene TRBV3-2) and TRBJ2-1, with D unclear. Germline CDR1 reads LGHDT; CDR2 reads YNNKEL (reference sequence). Deletions cut 4 bases from V and 5 bases from J, with 6 bases between. The CDR3 covers 12 residues.

The chain has TRBV5-5 and TRBJ1-6; 10 bases agree with TRBD1. The CDR3 is 15 residues long. With V trimmed by 5 bases and J by 4 bases, 3 bases remained unmatched. Germline-derived CDR1 and CDR2 are SGHKS and YYEKEE (reference sequence). CDR3 in amino acids: CASSGDRGYNSPLHF. The CDR3 coding sequence is TGTGCCAGCAGTGGGGACAGGGGATATAATTCACCCCTCCACTTT.

The table lists this clone with a few counts. The rearrangement links TRBV7-9 to TRBJ1-1; 7 positions agree with TRBD1. CDR1 is SEHNR and CDR2 is FQNEAQ in the germline V gene (reference sequence). The CDR3 totals 15 residues. V was pared by 4 bases and J by 4 bases, with 9 bases of the junction left unmatched. The CDR3: CASSSQGGSGTEAFF. CDR3 sequence (DNA): TGTGCCAGCAGCTCCCAGGGGGGTTCGGGCACTGAAGCTTTCTTT.

This clone was seen once. CDR3 sequence (DNA): TGTGCCAGCAGTGAAGGGGGGAGGGGAAACTATGGCTACACCTTC. This sequence encodes CASSEGGRGNYGYTF. V and J are TRBV2 and TRBJ1-2, with D possibly matching TRBD1 (5 bases). The germline gives CDR1 SNHLY, CDR2 FYNNEI. This CDR3 comprises 15 residues. Trimming removed 1 base at V and 2 bases at J, with 11 bases between.

V and J are TRBV20-1 and TRBJ1-1; tentative D call: TRBD1 (5 bases). CDR3 length: 13 residues. In germline, CDR1 is DFQATT, CDR2 SNEGSKA (reference sequence). Trimming shortened V by 3 bases and J by 1 base, and 9 bases separated the two germline ends. CDR3 bases: TGCAGTGCTAGTCAGGGATCGAACACTGAAGCTTTCTTT. This sequence encodes CSASQGSNTEAFF.

This CDR3 is CSPRPGSGNTIYF. The CDR3 DNA reads as TGCAGCCCACGACCGGGATCTGGAAACACCATATATTTT. V is TRBV29-1 and J is TRBJ1-3; D is unresolved. This CDR3 comprises 13 residues. Trimming removed 8 bases at V and 1 base at J, with 12 bases between. Germline lookup yields CDR1 SQVTM and CDR2 ANQGSEA.

V usage is TRBV27 and J usage is TRBJ1-4; D perhaps matches TRBD1 (5 bases). The CDR3 runs to 14 residues. Germline CDR1 and CDR2: MNHEY and SMNVEV (reference sequence). V lost 4 bases and J lost 8, with 14 bases in between. The CDR3 nucleotides are TGTGCCAGCAGTTCTTCCCCCTGGGGGGAAAAACTGTTTTTT. The encoded protein is CASSSSPWGEKLFF.

In its sample, this clone was seen once. This chain links TRBV7-3 with TRBJ1-6; TRBD1 aligns across 8 bases. The ends lost 1 base at V and 4 bases at J; junction bases unmatched: 12. Germline CDR1 reads SGHTA; CDR2 reads FQGTGA. The CDR3 totals 19 residues. The CDR3 nucleotides read TGTGCCAGCAGCTTAAGCGGACAGGGTTTTGGGTTATATAATTCACCCCTCCACTTT. It translates to CASSLSGQGFGLYNSPLHF.

The chain uses TRBV11-3 and TRBJ2-2; 7 nucleotides line up with TRBD2. After removal of 1 base from V and 5 bases from J, the junction contained 1 base not matched to a gene. CDR1 and CDR2 from the germline V gene are SGHNT and YENEEA. The CDR3 is 14 amino acids. The chain's CDR3 is CASSLAGGTGELFF. The CDR3 region has the DNA TGTGCCAGCAGCTTAGCGGGGGGAACCGGGGAGCTGTTTTTT.

This sequence joins TRBV7-9 and TRBJ2-3, with 7 nucleotides matching TRBD2. With 1 base clipped from V and 0 bases from J, the junction kept 4 bases outside the gene matches. Per the germline V gene, CDR1 is SEHNR and CDR2 is FQNEAQ (reference sequence). This CDR3 is 16 amino acids long. In DNA form, the CDR3 reads TGTGCCAGCAGCTTAGTACTAGCGAGAAGCACAGATACGCAGTATTTT. Translating it yields CASSLVLARSTDTQYF.

The rearrangement uses TRBV29-1 and TRBJ2-1, with D maybe TRBD1 (5 bases). In germline, CDR1 is SQVTM, CDR2 ANQGSEA. Between the trimmed V and J ends, which lost 1 base and 4 bases, there was a span of 8 bases. This CDR3 comprises 13 residues. The CDR3 loop reads CSVEATDYNEQFF. CDR3 in DNA: TGCAGCGTTGAAGCGACAGATTACAATGAGCAGTTCTTC.